This TCR beta chain was recorded in a study of T-cell reconstitution after alpha-beta-depleted transplantation in children. Germline assignment: CDR1 LGHDT and CDR2 YNNKEL (reference sequence). This CDR3 is 13 amino acids long. V was cut by 0 bases and J by 12 bases, with 12 bases left in between. About this clonotype: Its antigen is as yet unknown.

A TCRbeta library incorporating unique molecular identifiers was prepared. TCRdb processed the PCR reads anew with MiXCR; each CDR3 protein has one entry. The data hold 6,500 to 10,000 distinct CDR3 sequences, with 30% observed a single time. Notes on the study in general: Expanded clones from the graft, numbering several hundred, reportedly supplied alpha-beta T cells about two months after transplant.

The chain links TRBV3-1 to TRBJ2-1; D unclear. The sequence was collected from a boy in the first two years of life who had a stem cell transplant for SCID, so the T cells may come from the graft donor. This specimen consisted of peripheral blood, obtained 60 days after TCRalphabeta/CD19-depleted stem cell transplant. The CDR3 loop is CASSQERALRQFF. DNA for the CDR3: TGTGCCAGCAGCCAAGAACGGGCACTAAGGCAGTTCTTC.